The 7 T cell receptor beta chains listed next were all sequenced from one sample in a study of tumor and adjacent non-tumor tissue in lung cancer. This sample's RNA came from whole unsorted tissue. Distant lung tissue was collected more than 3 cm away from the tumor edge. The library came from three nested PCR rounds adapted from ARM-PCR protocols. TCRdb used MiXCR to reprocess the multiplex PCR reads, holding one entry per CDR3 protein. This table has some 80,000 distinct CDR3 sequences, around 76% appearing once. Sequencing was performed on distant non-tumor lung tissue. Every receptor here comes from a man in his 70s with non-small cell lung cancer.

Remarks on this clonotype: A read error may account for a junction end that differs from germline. The CDR3, as DNA: TGCAGTGTTGAATTCTATTGGACTAACGGGGGGAAACATGAGACCCAGTACTTC. This encodes CSVEFYWTNGGKHETQYF. The chain is built from TRBV29-1 and TRBJ2-5, with TRBD2 identical over 7 bases. Germline V CDR1 and CDR2: SQVTM, ANQGSEA. The CDR3 length is 18 residues.

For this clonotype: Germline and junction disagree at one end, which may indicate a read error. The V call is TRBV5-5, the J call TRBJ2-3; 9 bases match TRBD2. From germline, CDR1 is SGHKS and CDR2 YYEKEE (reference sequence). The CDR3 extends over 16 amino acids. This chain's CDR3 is CASSLTQAGGTDMQFF. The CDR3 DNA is TGTGCCAGCAGCCTGACCCAAGCGGGGGGCACAGATATGCAGTTTTTT.

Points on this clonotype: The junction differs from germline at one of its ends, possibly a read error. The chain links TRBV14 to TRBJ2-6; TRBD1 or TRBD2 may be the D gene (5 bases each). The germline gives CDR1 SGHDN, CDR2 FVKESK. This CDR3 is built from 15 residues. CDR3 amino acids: CASSPKDSGAKILTF. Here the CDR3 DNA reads TGTGCCAGTAGCCCCAAGGACTCTGGGGCGAAGATCCTGACTTTC.

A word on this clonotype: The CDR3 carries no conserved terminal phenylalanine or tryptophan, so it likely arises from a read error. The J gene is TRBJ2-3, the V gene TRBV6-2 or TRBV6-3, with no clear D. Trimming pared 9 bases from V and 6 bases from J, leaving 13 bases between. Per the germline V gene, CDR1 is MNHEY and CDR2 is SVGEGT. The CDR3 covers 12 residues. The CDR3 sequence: CASALSTDTQYL. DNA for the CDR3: TGTGCCAGTGCCTTGTCCACTGATACGCAGTATTTA.

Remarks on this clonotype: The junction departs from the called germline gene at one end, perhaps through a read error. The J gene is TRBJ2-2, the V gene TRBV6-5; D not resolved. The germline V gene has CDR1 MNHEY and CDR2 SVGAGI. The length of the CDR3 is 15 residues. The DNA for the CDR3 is TGTGCCAGTAGTTACGTGATAGGGAACACCGGGGAGCTGTTTTTT. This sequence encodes CASSYVIGNTGELFF.

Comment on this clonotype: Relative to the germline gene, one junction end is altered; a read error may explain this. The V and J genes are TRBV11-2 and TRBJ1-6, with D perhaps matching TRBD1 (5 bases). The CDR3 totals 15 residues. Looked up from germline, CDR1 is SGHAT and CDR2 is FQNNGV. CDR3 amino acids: CDSRYGTEYNSNIKF. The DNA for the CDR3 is TGTGACAGCAGATACGGGACGGAGTATAATTCAAACATAAAATTT.

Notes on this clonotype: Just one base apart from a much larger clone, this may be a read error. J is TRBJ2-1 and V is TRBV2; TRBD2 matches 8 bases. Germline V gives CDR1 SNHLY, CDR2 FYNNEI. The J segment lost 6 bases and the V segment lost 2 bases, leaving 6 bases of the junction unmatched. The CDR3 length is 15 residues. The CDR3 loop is CASSEHTGGPNEQFF. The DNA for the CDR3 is TGTGCCAGCAGTGAACATACGGGGGGGCCCAATGAGCAGTTCTTC. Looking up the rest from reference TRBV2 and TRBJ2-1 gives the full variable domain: EPEVTQTPSHQVTQMGQEVILRCVPISNHLYFYWYRQILGQKVEFLVSFYNNEISEKSEIFDDQFSVERPDGSNFTLKIRSTKLEDSAMYFCASSEHTGGPNEQFFGPGTRLTVL.